This T cell receptor (beta chain) is drawn from a study of PD-L1 blockade in urothelial cancer. About the research overall: Typically, measured as a median, blood samples had 130,000 to 150,000 T cells.

The V gene end was trimmed by 8 bases and the J gene end by 6 bases; junction bases not matched to a gene: 7. The V gene's germline CDR1 is MNHNS and CDR2 SASEGT. This CDR3 has 13 amino acids. The assay was immunoSEQ multiplex PCR, and TCRdb's table has in-frame clones only and misses some. There are under 130,000 clones in the sample; over 75% occur only once, and about 2.6% lies in the top ten. This receptor was taken from a man aged 45 to 65 with urothelial cancer. The chain links TRBV6-1 to TRBJ1-5; TRBD1 matches 7 bases. Source: PBMCs, taken around atezolizumab (anti-PD-L1) treatment. The CDR3, as DNA: TGTGCCAGCGGGACAGAAACCACTCAGCCCCAGCATTTT. Its protein product is CASGTETTQPQHF.